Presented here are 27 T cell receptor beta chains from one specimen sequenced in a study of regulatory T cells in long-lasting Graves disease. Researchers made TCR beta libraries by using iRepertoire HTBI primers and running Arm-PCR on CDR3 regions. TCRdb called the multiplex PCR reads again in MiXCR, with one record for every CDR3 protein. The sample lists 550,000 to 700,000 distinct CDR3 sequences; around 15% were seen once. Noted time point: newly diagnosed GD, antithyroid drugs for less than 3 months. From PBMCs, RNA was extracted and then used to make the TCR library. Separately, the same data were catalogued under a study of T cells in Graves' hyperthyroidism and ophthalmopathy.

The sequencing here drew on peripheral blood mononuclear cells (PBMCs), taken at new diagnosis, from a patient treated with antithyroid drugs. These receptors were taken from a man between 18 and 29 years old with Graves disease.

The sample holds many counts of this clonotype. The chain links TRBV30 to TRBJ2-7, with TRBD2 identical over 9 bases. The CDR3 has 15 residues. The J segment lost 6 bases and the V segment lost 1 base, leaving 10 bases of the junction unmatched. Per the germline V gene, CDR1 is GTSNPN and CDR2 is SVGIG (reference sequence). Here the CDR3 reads CAWSGFSGSTGEQYF. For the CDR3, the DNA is TGTGCCTGGAGTGGATTTAGCGGGAGTACGGGCGAGCAGTACTTC.

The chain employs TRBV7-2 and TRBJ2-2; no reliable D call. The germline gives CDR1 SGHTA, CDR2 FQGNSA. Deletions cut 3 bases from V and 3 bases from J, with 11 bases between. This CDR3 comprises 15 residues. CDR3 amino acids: CASSFYSSYTGELFF. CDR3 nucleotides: TGTGCCAGCAGCTTTTATAGCAGCTACACCGGGGAGCTGTTTTTT.

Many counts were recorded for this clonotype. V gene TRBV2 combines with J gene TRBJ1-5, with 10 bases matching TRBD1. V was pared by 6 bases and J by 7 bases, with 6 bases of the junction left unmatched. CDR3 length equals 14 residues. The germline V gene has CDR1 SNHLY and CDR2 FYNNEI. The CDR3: CASSRDRGRQPQHF. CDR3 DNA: TGTGCCAGCAGCAGGGACAGGGGCCGGCAGCCCCAGCATTTT.

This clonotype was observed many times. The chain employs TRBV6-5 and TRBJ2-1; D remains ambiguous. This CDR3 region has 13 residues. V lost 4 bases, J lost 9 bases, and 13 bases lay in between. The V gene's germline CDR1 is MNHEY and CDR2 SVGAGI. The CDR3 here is CASSFPGASEQFF. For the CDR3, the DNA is TGTGCCAGCAGTTTCCCCGGAGCGAGTGAGCAGTTCTTC.

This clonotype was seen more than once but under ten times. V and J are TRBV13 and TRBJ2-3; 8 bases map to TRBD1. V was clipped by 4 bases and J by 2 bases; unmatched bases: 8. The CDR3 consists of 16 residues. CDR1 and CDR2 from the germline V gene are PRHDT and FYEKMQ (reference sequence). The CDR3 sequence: CASSSRTGPPTDTQYF. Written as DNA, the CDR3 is TGTGCCAGCAGCTCAAGGACAGGGCCACCCACAGATACGCAGTATTTT.

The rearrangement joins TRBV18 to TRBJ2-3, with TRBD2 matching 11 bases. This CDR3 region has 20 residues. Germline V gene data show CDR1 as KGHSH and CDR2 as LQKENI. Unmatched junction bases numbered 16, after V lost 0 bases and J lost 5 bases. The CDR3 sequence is CASSPPRTSGPTRREDTQYF. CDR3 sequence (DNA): TGTGCCAGCTCACCACCGCGGACTAGCGGGCCAACCCGACGGGAAGATACGCAGTATTTT.

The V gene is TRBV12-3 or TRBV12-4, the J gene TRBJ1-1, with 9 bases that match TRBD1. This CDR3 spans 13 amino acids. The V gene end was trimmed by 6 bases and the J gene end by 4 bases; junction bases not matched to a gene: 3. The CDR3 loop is CASRKQGATEAFF. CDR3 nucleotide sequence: TGTGCCAGCAGGAAACAGGGGGCCACTGAAGCTTTCTTT.

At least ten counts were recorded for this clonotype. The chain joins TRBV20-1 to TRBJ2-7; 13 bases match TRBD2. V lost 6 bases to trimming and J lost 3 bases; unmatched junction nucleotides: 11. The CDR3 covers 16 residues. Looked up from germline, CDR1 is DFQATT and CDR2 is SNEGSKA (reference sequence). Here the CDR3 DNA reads TGCAGTGCCACGCGTTTCGGACTAGCGGGAGACTACGAGCAGTACTTC. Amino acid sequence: CSATRFGLAGDYEQYF.

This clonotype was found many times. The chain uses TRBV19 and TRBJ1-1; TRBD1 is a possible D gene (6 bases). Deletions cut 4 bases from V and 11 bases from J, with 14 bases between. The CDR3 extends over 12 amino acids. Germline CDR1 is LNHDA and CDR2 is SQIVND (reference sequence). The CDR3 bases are TGTGCCAGTAGTACGGTTCCAGGACAGGCTTTCTTT. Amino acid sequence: CASSTVPGQAFF.

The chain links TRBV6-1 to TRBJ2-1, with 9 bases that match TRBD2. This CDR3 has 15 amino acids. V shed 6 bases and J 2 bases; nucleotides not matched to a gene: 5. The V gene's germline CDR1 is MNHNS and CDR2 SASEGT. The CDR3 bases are TGTGCCAGCAGGGAATCTAGCGGGGCCTACAATGAGCAGTTCTTC. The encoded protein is CASRESSGAYNEQFF.

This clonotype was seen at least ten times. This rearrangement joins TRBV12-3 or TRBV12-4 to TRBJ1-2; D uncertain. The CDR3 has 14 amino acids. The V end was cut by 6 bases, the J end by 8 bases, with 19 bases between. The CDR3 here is CASSKTTPTSGYTF. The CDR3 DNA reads TGTGCCAGCAGCAAGACAACTCCCACGAGCGGCTACACCTTC.

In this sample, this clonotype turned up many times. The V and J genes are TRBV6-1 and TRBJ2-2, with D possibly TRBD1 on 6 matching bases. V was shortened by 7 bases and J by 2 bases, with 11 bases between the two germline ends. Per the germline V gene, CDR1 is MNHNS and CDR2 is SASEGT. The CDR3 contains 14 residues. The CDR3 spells CASIGQKNTGELFF. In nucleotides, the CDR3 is TGTGCCAGCATCGGACAGAAAAACACCGGGGAGCTGTTTTTT.

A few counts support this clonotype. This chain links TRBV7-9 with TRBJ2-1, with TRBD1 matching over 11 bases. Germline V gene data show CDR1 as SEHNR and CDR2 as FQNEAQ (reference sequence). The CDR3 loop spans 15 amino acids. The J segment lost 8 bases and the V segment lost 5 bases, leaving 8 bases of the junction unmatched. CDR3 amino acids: CASSPRTGGLDEQFF. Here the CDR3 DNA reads TGTGCCAGCAGCCCCCGGACAGGGGGCCTTGATGAGCAGTTCTTC. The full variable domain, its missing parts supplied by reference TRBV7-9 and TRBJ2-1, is DTGVSQNPRHKITKRGQNVTFRCDPISEHNRLYWYRQTLGQGPEFLTYFQNEAQLEKSRLLSDRFSAERPKGSFSTLEIQRTEQGDSAMYLCASSPRTGGLDEQFFGPGTRLTVL.

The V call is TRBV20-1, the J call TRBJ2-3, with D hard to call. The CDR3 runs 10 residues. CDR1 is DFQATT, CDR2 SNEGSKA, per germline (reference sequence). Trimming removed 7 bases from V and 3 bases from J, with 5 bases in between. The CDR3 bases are TGCAGTGTTGTTACAGATACGCAGTATTTT. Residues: CSVVTDTQYF.

The CDR3 DNA follows: TGTGCCAGCAGCGTAGGGGCGGGGATGGGGAACACTGAAGCTTTCTTT. Protein product: CASSVGAGMGNTEAFF. The chain has TRBV9 and TRBJ1-1; no reliable D call. Germline CDR1 reads SGDLS; CDR2 reads YYNGEE. V lost 0 bases and J 1 base, leaving 13 bases between the germline ends. The CDR3 extends over 16 amino acids.

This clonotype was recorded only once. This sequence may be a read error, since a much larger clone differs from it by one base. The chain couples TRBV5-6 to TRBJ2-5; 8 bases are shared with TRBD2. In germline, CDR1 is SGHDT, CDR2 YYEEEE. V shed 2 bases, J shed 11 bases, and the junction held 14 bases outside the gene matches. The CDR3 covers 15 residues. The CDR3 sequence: CASSLIGRVYNEQYF. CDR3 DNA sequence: TGTGCCAGCAGCTTAATCGGGAGGGTCTACAATGAGCAGTACTTC.

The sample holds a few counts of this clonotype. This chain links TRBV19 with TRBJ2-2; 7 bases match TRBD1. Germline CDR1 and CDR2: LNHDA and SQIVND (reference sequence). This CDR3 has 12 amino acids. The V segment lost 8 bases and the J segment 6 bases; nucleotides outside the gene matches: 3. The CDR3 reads CASDRVPGELFF. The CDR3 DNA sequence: TGTGCCAGTGACAGGGTCCCCGGGGAGCTGTTTTTT.

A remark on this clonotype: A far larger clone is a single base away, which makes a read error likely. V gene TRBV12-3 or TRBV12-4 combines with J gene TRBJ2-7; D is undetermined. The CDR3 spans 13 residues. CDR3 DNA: TGTGCCAGCAGCTACTCCGGTCAAGAGACCCAGCACTTC. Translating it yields CASSYSGQETQHF.

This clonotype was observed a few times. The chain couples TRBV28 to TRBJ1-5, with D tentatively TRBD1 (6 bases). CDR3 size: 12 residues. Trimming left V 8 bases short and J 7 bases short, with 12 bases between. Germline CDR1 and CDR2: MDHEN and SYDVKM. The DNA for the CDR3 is TGTGCCAGCGGGGGGGCCGACCAGCCCCAGCATTTT. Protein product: CASGGADQPQHF.

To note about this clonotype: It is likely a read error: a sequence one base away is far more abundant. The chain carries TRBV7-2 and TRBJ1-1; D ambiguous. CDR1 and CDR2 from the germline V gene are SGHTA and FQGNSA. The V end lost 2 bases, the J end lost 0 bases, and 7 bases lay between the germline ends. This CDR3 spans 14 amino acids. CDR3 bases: TGTGCCAGCAGCTTAACCATTATGAACACTGAAGCTTTCTTT. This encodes CASSLTIMNTEAFF.

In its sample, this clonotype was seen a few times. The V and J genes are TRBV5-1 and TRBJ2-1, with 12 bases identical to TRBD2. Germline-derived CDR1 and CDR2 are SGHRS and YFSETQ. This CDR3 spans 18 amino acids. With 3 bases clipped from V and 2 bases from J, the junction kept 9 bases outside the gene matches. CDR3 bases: TGCGCCAGCAGCTCGACAATTAGGACTAGCGGGACCTACAATGAGCAGTTCTTC. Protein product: CASSSTIRTSGTYNEQFF. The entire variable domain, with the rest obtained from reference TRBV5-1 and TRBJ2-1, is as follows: KAGVTQTPRYLIKTRGQQVTLSCSPISGHRSVSWYQQTPGQGLQFLFEYFSETQRNKGNFPGRFSGRQFSNSRSEMNVSTLELGDSALYLCASSSTIRTSGTYNEQFFGPGTRLTVL.

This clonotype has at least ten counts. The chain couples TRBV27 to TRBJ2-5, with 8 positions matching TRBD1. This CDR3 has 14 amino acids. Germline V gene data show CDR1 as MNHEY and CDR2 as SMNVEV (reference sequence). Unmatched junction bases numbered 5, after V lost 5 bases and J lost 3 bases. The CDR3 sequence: CASSPQTGEETQYF. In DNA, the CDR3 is TGTGCCAGCAGTCCCCAGACAGGGGAAGAGACCCAGTACTTC.

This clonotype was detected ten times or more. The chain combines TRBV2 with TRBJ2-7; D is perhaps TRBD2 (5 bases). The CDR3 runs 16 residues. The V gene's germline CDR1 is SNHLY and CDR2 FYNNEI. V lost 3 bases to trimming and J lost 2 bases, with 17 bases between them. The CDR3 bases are TGTGCCAGCAGTGAGGGTAGCCGGGGATTTACCTACGAGCAGTACTTC. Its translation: CASSEGSRGFTYEQYF.

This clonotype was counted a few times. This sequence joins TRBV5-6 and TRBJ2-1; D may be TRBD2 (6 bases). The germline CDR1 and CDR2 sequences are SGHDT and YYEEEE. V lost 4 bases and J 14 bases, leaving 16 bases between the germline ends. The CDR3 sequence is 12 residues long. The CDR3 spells CASSTPGVGEFF. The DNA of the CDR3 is TGTGCCAGCAGCACTCCGGGAGTAGGGGAGTTCTTC.

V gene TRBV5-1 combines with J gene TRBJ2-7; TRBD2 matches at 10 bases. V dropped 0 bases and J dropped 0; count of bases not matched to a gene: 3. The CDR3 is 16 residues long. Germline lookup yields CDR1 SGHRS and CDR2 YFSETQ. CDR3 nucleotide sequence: TGCGCCAGCAGCTTGGAGGCTAGCGGGAGCTCCTACGAGCAGTACTTC. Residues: CASSLEASGSSYEQYF.

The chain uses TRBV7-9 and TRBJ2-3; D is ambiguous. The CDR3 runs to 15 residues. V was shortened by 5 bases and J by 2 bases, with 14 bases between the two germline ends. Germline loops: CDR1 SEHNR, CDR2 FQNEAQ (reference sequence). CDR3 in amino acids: CASSPRVGNTDTQYF. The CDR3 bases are TGTGCCAGCAGCCCCCGGGTGGGTAACACAGATACGCAGTATTTT.

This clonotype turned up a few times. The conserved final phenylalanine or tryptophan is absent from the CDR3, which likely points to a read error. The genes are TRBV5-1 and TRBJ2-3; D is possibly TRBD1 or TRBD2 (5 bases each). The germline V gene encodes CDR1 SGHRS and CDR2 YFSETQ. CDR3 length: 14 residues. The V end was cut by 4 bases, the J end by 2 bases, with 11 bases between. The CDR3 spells CASSTGTTTDTQYL. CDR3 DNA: TGCGCCAGCAGCACCGGGACGACCACAGATACGCAGTATCTT.